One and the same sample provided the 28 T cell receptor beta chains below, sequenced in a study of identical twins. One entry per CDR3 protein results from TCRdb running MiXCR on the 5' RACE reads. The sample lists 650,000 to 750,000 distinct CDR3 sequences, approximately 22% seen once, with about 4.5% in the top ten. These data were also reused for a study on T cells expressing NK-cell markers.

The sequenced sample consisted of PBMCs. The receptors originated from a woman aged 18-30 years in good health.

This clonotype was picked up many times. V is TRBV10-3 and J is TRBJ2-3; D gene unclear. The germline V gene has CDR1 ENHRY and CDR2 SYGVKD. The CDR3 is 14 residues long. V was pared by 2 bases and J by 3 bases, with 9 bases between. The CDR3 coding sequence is TGTGCCATCAGTGAGGTCCCAGCTACAGATACGCAGTATTTT. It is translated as CAISEVPATDTQYF.

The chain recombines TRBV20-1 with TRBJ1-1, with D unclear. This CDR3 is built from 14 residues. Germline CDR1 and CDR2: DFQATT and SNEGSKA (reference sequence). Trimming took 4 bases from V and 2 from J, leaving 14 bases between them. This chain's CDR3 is CSANGPIGNTEAFF. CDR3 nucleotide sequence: TGCAGTGCTAACGGACCAATAGGCAACACTGAAGCTTTCTTT.

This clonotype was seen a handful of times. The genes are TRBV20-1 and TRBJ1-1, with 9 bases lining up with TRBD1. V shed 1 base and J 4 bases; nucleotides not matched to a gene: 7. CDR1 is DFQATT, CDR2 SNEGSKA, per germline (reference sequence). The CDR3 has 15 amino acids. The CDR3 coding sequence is TGCAGTGCTAGAGCCCCCGGACAGGGGAGCACTGAAGCTTTCTTT. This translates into CSARAPGQGSTEAFF.

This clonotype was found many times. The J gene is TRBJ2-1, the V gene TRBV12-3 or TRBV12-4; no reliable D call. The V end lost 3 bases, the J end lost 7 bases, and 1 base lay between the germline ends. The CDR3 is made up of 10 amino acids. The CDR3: CASSLNEQFF. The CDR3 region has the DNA TGTGCCAGCAGTTTGAATGAGCAGTTCTTC.

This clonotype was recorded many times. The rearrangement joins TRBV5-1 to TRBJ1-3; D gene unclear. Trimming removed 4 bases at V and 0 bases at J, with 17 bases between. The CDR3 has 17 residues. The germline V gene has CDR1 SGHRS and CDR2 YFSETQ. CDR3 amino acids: CASSSGGAAPSGNTIYF. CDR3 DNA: TGCGCCAGCAGCAGCGGAGGAGCCGCTCCCTCTGGAAACACCATATATTTT.

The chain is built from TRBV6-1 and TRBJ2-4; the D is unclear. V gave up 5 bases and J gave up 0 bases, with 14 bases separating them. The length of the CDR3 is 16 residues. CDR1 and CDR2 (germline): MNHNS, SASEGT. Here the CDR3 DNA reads TGTGCCAGCAGTCCCCGACGGCAACTAGCCAAAAACATTCAGTACTTC. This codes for CASSPRRQLAKNIQYF.

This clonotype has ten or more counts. CDR3: CSARERRNEQYF. In DNA, the CDR3 is TGCAGTGCTAGAGAGAGAAGAAACGAGCAGTACTTC. The rearrangement joins TRBV20-1 to TRBJ2-7, with no clear D. The CDR3 sequence is 12 residues long. Germline V gene lookup returns CDR1 DFQATT and CDR2 SNEGSKA (reference sequence). Trimming removed 0 bases from V and 5 bases from J, with 8 bases in between.

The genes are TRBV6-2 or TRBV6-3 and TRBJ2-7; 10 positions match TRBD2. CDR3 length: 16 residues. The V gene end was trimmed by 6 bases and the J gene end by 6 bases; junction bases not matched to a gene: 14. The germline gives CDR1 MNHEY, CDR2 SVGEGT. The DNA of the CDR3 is TGTGCCAGCAGACGGGCTGCTAGCGGGAGTTGGTTCGAGCAGTACTTC. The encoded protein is CASRRAASGSWFEQYF.

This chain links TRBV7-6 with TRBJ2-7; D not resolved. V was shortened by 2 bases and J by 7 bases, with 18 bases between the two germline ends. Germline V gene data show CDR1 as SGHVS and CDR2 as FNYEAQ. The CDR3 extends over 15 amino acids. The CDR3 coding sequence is TGTGCCAGCAGCTTACGCTCCAGTACCCTGGTGGAGCAGTACTTC. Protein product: CASSLRSSTLVEQYF.

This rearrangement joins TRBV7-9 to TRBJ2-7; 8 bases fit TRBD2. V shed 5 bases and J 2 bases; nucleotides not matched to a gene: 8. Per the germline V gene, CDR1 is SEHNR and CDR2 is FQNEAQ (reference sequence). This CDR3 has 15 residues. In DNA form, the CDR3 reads TGTGCCAGCAGCCCTAGACTAGCGACGACCTACGAGCAGTACTTC. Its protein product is CASSPRLATTYEQYF.

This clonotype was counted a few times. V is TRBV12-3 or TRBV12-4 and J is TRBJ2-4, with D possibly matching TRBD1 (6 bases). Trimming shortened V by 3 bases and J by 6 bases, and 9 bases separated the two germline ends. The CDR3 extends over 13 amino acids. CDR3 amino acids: CASSFPGVNIQYF. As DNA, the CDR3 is TGTGCCAGCAGTTTCCCAGGGGTAAACATTCAGTACTTC.

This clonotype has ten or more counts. This CDR3 reads CASSFWDTGELFF. The CDR3 nucleotides read TGTGCCAGCAGCTTCTGGGACACCGGGGAGCTGTTTTTT. The chain carries TRBV7-8 and TRBJ2-2; D is unresolved. CDR3 length: 13 residues. Germline V gene sequence: CDR1 SGHVS, CDR2 FQNEAQ. The ends were cut back, 3 bases at V and 3 bases at J, with 5 bases in the middle.

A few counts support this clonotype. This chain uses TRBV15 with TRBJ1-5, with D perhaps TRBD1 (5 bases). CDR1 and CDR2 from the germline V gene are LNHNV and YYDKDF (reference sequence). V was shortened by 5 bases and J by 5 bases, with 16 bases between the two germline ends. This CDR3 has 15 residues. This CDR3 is CATSPREAGDQPQHF. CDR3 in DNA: TGTGCCACCAGCCCCAGGGAGGCCGGCGATCAGCCCCAGCATTTT.

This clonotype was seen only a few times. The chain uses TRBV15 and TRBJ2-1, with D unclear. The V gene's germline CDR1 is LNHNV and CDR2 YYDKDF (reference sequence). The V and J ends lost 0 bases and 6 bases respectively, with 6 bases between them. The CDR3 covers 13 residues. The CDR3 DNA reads TGTGCCACCAGCAGAGAGTTCCGCAATGAGCAGTTCTTC. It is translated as CATSREFRNEQFF.

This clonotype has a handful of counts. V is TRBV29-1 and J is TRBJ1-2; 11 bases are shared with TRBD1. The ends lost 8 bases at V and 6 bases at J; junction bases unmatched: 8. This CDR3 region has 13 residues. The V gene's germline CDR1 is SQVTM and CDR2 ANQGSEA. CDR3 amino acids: CSTPGQGVHGYTF. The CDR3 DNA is TGCAGCACCCCGGGACAGGGGGTGCATGGCTACACCTTC.

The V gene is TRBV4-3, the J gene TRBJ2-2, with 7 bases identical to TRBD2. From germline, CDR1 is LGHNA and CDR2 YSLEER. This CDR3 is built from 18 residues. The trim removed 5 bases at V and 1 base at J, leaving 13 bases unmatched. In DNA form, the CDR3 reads TGCGCCAGCAGCAGGACCCGGCTAGCGGTCGGGAACACCGGGGAGCTGTTTTTT. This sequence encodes CASSRTRLAVGNTGELFF.

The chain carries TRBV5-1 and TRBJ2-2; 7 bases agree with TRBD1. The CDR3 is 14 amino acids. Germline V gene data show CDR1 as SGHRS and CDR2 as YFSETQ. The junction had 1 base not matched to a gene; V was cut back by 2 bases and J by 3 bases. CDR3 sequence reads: CASSFTGDTGELFF. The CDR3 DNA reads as TGCGCCAGCAGCTTCACAGGGGACACCGGGGAGCTGTTTTTT.

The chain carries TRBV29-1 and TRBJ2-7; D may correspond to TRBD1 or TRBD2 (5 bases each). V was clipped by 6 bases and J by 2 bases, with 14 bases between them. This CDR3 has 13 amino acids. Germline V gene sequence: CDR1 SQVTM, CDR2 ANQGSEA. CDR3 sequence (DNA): TGCAGCGTCGCTGGGACCGGGGCCTACGAGCAGTACTTC. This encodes CSVAGTGAYEQYF.

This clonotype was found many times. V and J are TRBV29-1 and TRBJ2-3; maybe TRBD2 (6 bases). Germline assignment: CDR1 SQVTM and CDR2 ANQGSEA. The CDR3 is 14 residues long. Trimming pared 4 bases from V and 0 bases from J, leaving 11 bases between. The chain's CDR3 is CSVAGSGSTDTQYF. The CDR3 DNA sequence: TGCAGCGTTGCGGGAAGCGGGAGCACAGATACGCAGTATTTT.

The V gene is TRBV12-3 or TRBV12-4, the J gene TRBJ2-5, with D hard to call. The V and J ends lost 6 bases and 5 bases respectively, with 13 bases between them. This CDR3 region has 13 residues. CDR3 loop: CASRELSLETQYF. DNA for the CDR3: TGTGCCAGCAGGGAACTAAGCCTGGAGACCCAGTACTTC.

In DNA, the CDR3 is TGCGCCAGCAGCTTGGAAGGGGGGGGGCTCAATGAGCAGTTCTTC. Its translation: CASSLEGGGLNEQFF. The chain couples TRBV5-1 to TRBJ2-1; the D gene is possibly TRBD2 (7 bases). CDR1 is SGHRS and CDR2 is YFSETQ in the germline V gene. With 0 bases removed from V and 6 bases from J, the gap between germline ends came to 13 bases. This CDR3 comprises 15 residues.

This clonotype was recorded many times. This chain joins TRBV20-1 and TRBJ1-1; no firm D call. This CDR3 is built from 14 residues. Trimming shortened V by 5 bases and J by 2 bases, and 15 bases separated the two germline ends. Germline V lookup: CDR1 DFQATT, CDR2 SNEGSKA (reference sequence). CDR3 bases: TGCAGTGCTCTTAACTTGGACGGCAACACTGAAGCTTTCTTT. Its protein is CSALNLDGNTEAFF.

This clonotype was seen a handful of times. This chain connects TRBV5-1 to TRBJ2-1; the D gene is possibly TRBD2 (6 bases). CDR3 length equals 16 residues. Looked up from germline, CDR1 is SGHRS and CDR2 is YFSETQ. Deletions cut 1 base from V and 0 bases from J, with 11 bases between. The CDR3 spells CASSLRGESSYNEQFF. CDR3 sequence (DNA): TGCGCCAGCAGCTTGCGCGGGGAGAGCTCCTACAATGAGCAGTTCTTC.

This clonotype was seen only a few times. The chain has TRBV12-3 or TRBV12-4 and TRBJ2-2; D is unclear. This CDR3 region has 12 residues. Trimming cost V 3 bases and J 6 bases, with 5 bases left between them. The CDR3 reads CASSFQAGELFF. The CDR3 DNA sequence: TGTGCCAGCAGTTTTCAAGCCGGGGAGCTGTTTTTT.

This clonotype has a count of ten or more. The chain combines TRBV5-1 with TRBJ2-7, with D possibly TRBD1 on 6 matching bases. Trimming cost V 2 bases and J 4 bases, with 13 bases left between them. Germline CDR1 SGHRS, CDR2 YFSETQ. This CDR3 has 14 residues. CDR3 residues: CASSLSGVGYEQYF. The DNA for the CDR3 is TGCGCCAGCAGCTTATCAGGGGTTGGGTACGAGCAGTACTTC.

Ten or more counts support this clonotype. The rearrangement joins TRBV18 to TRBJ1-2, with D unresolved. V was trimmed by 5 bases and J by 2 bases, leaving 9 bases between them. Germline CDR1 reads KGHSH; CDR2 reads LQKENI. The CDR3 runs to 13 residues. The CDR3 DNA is TGTGCCAGCTCAGACTCGAGAAACTATGGCTACACCTTC. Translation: CASSDSRNYGYTF.

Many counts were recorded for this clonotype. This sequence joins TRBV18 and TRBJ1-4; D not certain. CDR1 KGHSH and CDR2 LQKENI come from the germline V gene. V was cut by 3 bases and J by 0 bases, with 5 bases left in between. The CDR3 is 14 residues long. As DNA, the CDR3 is TGTGCCAGCTCACCCACCGCAACTAATGAAAAACTGTTTTTT. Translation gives CASSPTATNEKLFF.

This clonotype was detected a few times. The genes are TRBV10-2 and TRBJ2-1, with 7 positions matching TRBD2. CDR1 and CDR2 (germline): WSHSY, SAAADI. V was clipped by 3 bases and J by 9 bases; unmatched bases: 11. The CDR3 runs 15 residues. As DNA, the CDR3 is TGCGCCAGCAGTGAATTGTTCGTGGGGGGGTCTGAGCAGTTCTTC. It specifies CASSELFVGGSEQFF.